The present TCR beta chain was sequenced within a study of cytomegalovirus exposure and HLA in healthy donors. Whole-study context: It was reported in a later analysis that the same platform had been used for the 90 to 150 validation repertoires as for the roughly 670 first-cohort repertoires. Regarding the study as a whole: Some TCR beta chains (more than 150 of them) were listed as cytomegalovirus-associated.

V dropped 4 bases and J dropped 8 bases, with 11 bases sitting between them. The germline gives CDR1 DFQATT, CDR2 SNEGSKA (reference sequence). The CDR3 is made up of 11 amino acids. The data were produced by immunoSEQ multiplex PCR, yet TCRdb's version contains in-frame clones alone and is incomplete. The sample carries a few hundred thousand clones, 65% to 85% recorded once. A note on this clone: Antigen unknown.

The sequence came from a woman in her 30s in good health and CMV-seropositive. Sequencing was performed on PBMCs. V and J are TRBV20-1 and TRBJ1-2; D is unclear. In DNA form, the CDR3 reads TGCAGTGCTATTAAGGGTGACGGCTACACCTTC. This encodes CSAIKGDGYTF.